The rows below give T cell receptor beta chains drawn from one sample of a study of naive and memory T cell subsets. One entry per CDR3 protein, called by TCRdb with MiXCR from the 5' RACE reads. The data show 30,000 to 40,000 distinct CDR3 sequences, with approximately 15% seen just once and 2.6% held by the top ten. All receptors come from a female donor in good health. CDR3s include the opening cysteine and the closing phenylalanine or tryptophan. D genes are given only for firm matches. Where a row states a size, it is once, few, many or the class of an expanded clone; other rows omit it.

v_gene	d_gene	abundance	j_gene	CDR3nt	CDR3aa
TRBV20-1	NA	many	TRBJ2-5	TGCAGTGCTAGAAGGCTAACGTGGGAGACCCAGTACTTC	CSARRLTWETQYF
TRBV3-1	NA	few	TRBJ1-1	TGTGCCAGCAGTATAGCTGGTGGCACTGAAGCTTTCTTT	CASSIAGGTEAFF
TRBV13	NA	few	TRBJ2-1	TGTGCCAGCAGCGTAGGCCCCCCGCGGGTCTTC	CASSVGPPRVF
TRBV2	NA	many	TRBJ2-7	TGTGCCAGCAGTGAGCCCCCGGGGAACTACGAGCAGTACTTC	CASSEPPGNYEQYF
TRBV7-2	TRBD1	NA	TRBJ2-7	TGTGCCAGCAGCTTAGGGTGGGGACAGGGGTACGAGCAGTACTTC	CASSLGWGQGYEQYF
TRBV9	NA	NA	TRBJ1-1	TGTGCCAGCAGCTCCGGGACTGGCGGTAACACTGAAGCTTTCTTT	CASSSGTGGNTEAFF
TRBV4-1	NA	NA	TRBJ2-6	TGCGCCAGCAGCCAAGAAGGGGGAAGGGCCAACGTCCTGACTTTC	CASSQEGGRANVLTF
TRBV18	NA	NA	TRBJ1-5	TGTGCCAGCTCCCCTGAGGCCGGCTATCAGCCCCAGCATTTT	CASSPEAGYQPQHF
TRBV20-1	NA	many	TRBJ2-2	TGCAGTGCTAGAGATGGCCGAGTGGCCTCGAACACCGGGGAGCTGTTTTTT	CSARDGRVASNTGELFF
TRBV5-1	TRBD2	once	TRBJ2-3	TGCGCCAGCAGCTTGGGCGGGGGTGCATCAACGGATACGCAGTATTTT	CASSLGGGASTDTQYF